The 18 T cell receptor beta chains below all came from one sample that was sequenced in a study of shared clonotypes between healthy human individuals. The assay was immunoSEQ multiplex PCR, and TCRdb's table has in-frame clones only and misses some. The table has over 2,000,000 clones, 90% to 95% seen once. Terminally differentiated effector memory CD45RA+ cells were excluded by CCR7 positive selection of CD45RO-negative cells. The specimen was naive CD8+ T cells from PBMCs. The source of these receptors is a man aged 18 to 30 in good health. Some clones in this sample may be carry-over from other donors' samples.

The chain has TRBV27 and TRBJ1-5, with D perhaps matching TRBD1 (6 bases). Germline loops: CDR1 MNHEY, CDR2 SMNVEV (reference sequence). V lost 8 bases to trimming and J lost 6 bases, with 11 bases between them. The CDR3 contains 12 residues. Written as DNA, the CDR3 is TGTGCCAGCGGACAACAGGGTCAGCCCCAGCATTTT. This sequence encodes CASGQQGQPQHF.

The chain links TRBV6-1 to TRBJ1-2; TRBD1 matches 11 bases. The V gene's germline CDR1 is MNHNS and CDR2 SASEGT. J was trimmed by 1 base and V by 3 bases; bases with no gene match: 4. The CDR3 consists of 16 residues. CDR3 nucleotides: TGTGCCAGCAGTGAGCTGGGACAGGGGGTTAACTATGGCTACACCTTC. Protein: CASSELGQGVNYGYTF.

This clone showed up just once. The genes are TRBV27 and TRBJ2-7; D not certain. The V and J ends lost 2 bases and 7 bases respectively, with 15 bases between them. The CDR3 contains 14 residues. Germline assignment: CDR1 MNHEY and CDR2 SMNVEV (reference sequence). In DNA form, the CDR3 reads TGTGCCAGCAGTTTAGGGCGGCCGCCCGCAGAGCAGTACTTC. Translating gives CASSLGRPPAEQYF.

The chain employs TRBV19 and TRBJ2-7; D unresolved. CDR1 is LNHDA and CDR2 is SQIVND in the germline V gene (reference sequence). CDR3 length: 13 amino acids. Deletions cut 4 bases from V and 5 bases from J, with 12 bases between. In nucleotides, the CDR3 is TGTGCCAGTAGTAGCGACGTCCTCCACGAGCAGTACTTC. Translated, it gives CASSSDVLHEQYF.

The chain has TRBV14 and TRBJ1-5, with 9 bases that match TRBD1. The J segment lost 6 bases and the V segment lost 4 bases, leaving 4 bases of the junction unmatched. The CDR3 is 14 residues long. CDR1 is SGHDN and CDR2 is FVKESK in the germline V gene. DNA of the CDR3: TGTGCCAGCAGCCCGACAGGGGGTGGTCAGCCCCAGCATTTT. Its translation is CASSPTGGGQPQHF.

The chain recombines TRBV4-3 with TRBJ1-3, with a tentative D call TRBD1 (5 bases). CDR3 length equals 16 residues. CDR1 and CDR2 (germline): LGHNA, YSLEER. Trimming took 4 bases from V and 2 from J, leaving 15 bases between them. The CDR3, as DNA: TGCGCCAGCAGCCCGTCCGGGACGAGGCCTGGAAACACCATATATTTT. Translated, it gives CASSPSGTRPGNTIYF.

The count of this clone is one. The gene calls are TRBV7-9 and TRBJ2-1; 7 bases are a match to TRBD2. This CDR3 contains 18 residues. The V and J ends lost 4 bases and 4 bases, in that order; junction bases with no gene match: 16. Looked up from germline, CDR1 is SEHNR and CDR2 is FQNEAQ (reference sequence). The CDR3, as DNA: TGTGCCAGCAGCTCCCCGAAGGGAGGGTTCAATCCTTACAATGAGCAGTTCTTC. It encodes CASSSPKGGFNPYNEQFF.

In this sample, this clone turned up a few times. The chain is built from TRBV30 and TRBJ1-3; D gene unclear. Germline CDR1 is GTSNPN and CDR2 is SVGIG (reference sequence). The length of the CDR3 is 13 residues. Trimming pared 3 bases from V and 6 bases from J, leaving 12 bases between. The CDR3 region has the DNA TGTGCCTGGAGGGACTTTAGCTCAAACACCATATATTTT. It encodes CAWRDFSSNTIYF.

For this clone: At one of its ends the junction is not consistent with the germline gene, which may arise from a read error. V and J are TRBV30 and TRBJ2-2; D is possibly TRBD2 (6 bases). CDR1 and CDR2 (germline): GTSNPN, SVGIG (reference sequence). This CDR3 is 15 amino acids long. CDR3 DNA: TGTGCCTGGAGCATATCATACCGGGTGCGGCGGGGAGCTGTTTTT. It specifies CAWSISYRVRRGAVF.

The rearrangement joins TRBV7-9 to TRBJ2-5; TRBD2 aligns across 10 bases. With V trimmed by 5 bases and J by 2 bases, 5 bases remained unmatched. Germline V gene lookup returns CDR1 SEHNR and CDR2 FQNEAQ (reference sequence). CDR3 length: 15 residues. The CDR3 reads CASSVWTSGQETQYF. CDR3 coding DNA: TGTGCCAGCAGCGTCTGGACTAGCGGACAAGAGACCCAGTACTTC.

The V call is TRBV4-3, the J call TRBJ2-1; 12 nucleotides line up with TRBD2. This CDR3 region has 16 residues. Trimming cost V 4 bases and J 6 bases; bases outside gene matches: 7. CDR1 and CDR2 (germline): LGHNA, YSLEER. The CDR3 DNA sequence: TGCGCCAGCAGCCCTCCCCTAGCGGGAGGGCCCAATGAGCAGTTCTTC. The encoded protein is CASSPPLAGGPNEQFF.

The rearrangement uses TRBV27 and TRBJ2-7; 9 bases line up with TRBD1. The CDR3 covers 17 residues. Trimming at V came to 8 bases and at J to 0 bases, leaving 14 bases not matched to a gene. From germline, CDR1 is MNHEY and CDR2 SMNVEV (reference sequence). DNA of the CDR3: TGTGCCAGCGGATCTCTCCGGGGGGACAGGGCCTCCTACGAGCAGTACTTC. Translated, it gives CASGSLRGDRASYEQYF.

The V call is TRBV5-5, the J call TRBJ1-4; no clear D. The CDR3 is 15 residues long. CDR1 and CDR2 (germline): SGHKS, YYEKEE (reference sequence). V gave up 4 bases and J gave up 8 bases, with 18 bases separating them. In DNA, the CDR3 is TGTGCCAGCAGCCTAACGACAAAGGTTCAGGAAAAACTGTTTTTT. Protein sequence: CASSLTTKVQEKLFF.

The CDR3 spells CASSSGGYGTGELFF. Written as DNA, the CDR3 is TGTGCCAGCAGCTCCGGCGGCTATGGCACCGGGGAGCTGTTTTTT. The rearrangement links TRBV5-6 to TRBJ2-2; D is unclear. This CDR3 is 15 amino acids long. Trimming shortened V by 3 bases and J by 4 bases, and 13 bases separated the two germline ends. The germline V gene has CDR1 SGHDT and CDR2 YYEEEE.

The V and J genes are TRBV7-9 and TRBJ2-1; maybe TRBD2 (6 bases). The CDR3 covers 16 residues. V lost 5 bases to trimming and J lost 4 bases, with 18 bases between them. Germline V gives CDR1 SEHNR, CDR2 FQNEAQ (reference sequence). The CDR3: CASSQLAGAMYNEQFF. As DNA, the CDR3 is TGTGCCAGCAGCCAACTAGCCGGAGCGATGTACAATGAGCAGTTCTTC.

This clone was seen once. This chain links TRBV4-1 with TRBJ1-2; TRBD1 might be the D (5 bases). In germline, CDR1 is MGHRA, CDR2 YSYEKL. The CDR3 sequence is 15 residues long. V dropped 0 bases and J dropped 5 bases, with 13 bases sitting between them. The CDR3 reads CASSQDQGLGYGYTF. The CDR3, as DNA: TGCGCCAGCAGCCAAGATCAGGGATTGGGGTATGGCTACACCTTC.

The V gene is TRBV28, the J gene TRBJ2-3; 8 bases match TRBD1. The germline V gene encodes CDR1 MDHEN and CDR2 SYDVKM. V lost 6 bases to trimming and J lost 6 bases; unmatched junction nucleotides: 17. The CDR3 consists of 17 residues. The CDR3 coding sequence is TGTGCCAGCAGAAAGTTCCCAGGGGGCTGGTTGTCGGATACGCAGTATTTT. It codes for CASRKFPGGWLSDTQYF.

The sample holds one count of this clone. The CDR3, as DNA: TGTGCCAGCAGCGTAGTGGTGGGAGCAGATACGCAGTATTTT. This sequence encodes CASSVVVGADTQYF. The J gene is TRBJ2-3, the V gene TRBV9, with a tentative D call TRBD2 (5 bases). Germline lookup yields CDR1 SGDLS and CDR2 YYNGEE. This CDR3 region has 14 residues. Trimming stripped 0 bases from V and 4 bases from J, with 9 bases between.